Following are 28 T cell receptor beta chains from one sample sequenced in a study of T cell responses to AZD1222 COVID-19 vaccine. Method: immunoSEQ multiplex PCR; TCRdb's copy keeps in-frame clones and lacks some. The repertoire holds 150,000 to 180,000 clones, with around nine tenths as singletons. This specimen consisted of peripheral blood, obtained on day 0 of AZD1222 vaccination. Every receptor here comes from an adult in good health.

V and J are TRBV12-5 and TRBJ1-1, with D uncertain. The V gene's germline CDR1 is LGHNT and CDR2 FRNRAP. This CDR3 is 15 amino acids long. V shed 0 bases and J shed 1 base, with 9 bases lying between them. CDR3 in amino acids: CASGLVPDGNTEAFF. The CDR3 bases are TGTGCTAGTGGTTTGGTACCAGATGGGAACACTGAAGCTTTCTTT.

This sequence joins TRBV18 and TRBJ2-7, with 7 bases aligning to TRBD1. The CDR3 has 15 amino acids. The V gene's germline CDR1 is KGHSH and CDR2 LQKENI. V lost 3 bases and J lost 4; bases outside the gene matches: 9. In DNA form, the CDR3 reads TGTGCCAGCTCACCGCCGGGACAGTCCTTTTACGAGCAGTACTTC. Protein product: CASSPPGQSFYEQYF.

This chain connects TRBV25-1 to TRBJ1-4; unclear D gene. The ends were cut back, 7 bases at V and 8 bases at J, with 8 bases in the middle. Germline CDR1 MGHDK, CDR2 SYGVNS. The CDR3 is 11 residues long. CDR3 in amino acids: CASTLVEKLFF. CDR3 nucleotides: TGTGCCAGCACCCTCGTCGAAAAACTGTTTTTT.

The rearrangement joins TRBV6-5 to TRBJ1-1; D unclear. The germline V gene has CDR1 MNHEY and CDR2 SVGAGI. The CDR3 is made up of 11 amino acids. Trimming removed 3 bases at V and 7 bases at J, with 6 bases between. CDR3 residues: CASSYRGEAFF. The CDR3 DNA reads TGTGCCAGCAGTTATCGGGGTGAAGCTTTCTTT.

The chain recombines TRBV24-1 with TRBJ1-1, with 9 bases aligning to TRBD1. V gave up 4 bases and J gave up 4 bases; unmatched junction bases: 9. CDR1 is KGHDR, CDR2 SFDVKD, per germline. The CDR3 is made up of 16 amino acids. DNA of the CDR3: TGTGCCACCAGTGACACCCCCGGGACAGGGCCCACTGAAGCTTTCTTT. This gives the protein CATSDTPGTGPTEAFF.

The chain couples TRBV18 to TRBJ1-5; no reliable D call. V lost 2 bases and J 0 bases, leaving 17 bases between the germline ends. Germline V gene sequence: CDR1 KGHSH, CDR2 LQKENI. The CDR3 has 18 amino acids. This CDR3 is CASSPRARQDLSNQPQHF. In nucleotides, the CDR3 is TGTGCCAGCTCACCAAGGGCCCGGCAGGACCTTAGCAATCAGCCCCAGCATTTT.

This clone was recorded once. The chain uses TRBV4-1 and TRBJ1-1, with no clear D. Germline CDR1 reads MGHRA; CDR2 reads YSYEKL. V gave up 0 bases and J gave up 4 bases, with 6 bases separating them. The length of the CDR3 is 13 residues. CDR3 DNA: TGCGCCAGCAGCCAAGATCCTTCCACTGAAGCTTTCTTT. Translating gives CASSQDPSTEAFF.

This clone was counted a single time. V is TRBV3-1 (or the pseudogene TRBV3-2) and J is TRBJ2-7; no firm D call. Germline assignment: CDR1 LGHDT and CDR2 YNNKEL (reference sequence). The CDR3 totals 15 residues. Trimming cost V 0 bases and J 6 bases, with 15 bases left between them. In DNA, the CDR3 is TGTGCCAGCAGCCAAGAACAGCGTCCCCCCCTCGAGCAGTACTTC. Amino acid sequence: CASSQEQRPPLEQYF.

This chain joins TRBV5-6 and TRBJ2-4, with D possibly being TRBD2 (6 bases). V was clipped by 0 bases and J by 0 bases, with 13 bases between them. The CDR3 totals 17 residues. Germline V gene data show CDR1 as SGHDT and CDR2 as YYEEEE. DNA for the CDR3: TGTGCCAGCAGCTTGGGGGCGGGAAATCTAGCCAAAAACATTCAGTACTTC. This gives the protein CASSLGAGNLAKNIQYF.

The gene calls are TRBV28 and TRBJ2-2; D is possibly TRBD1 or TRBD2 (5 bases each). The germline V and J ends were trimmed by 7 bases and 1 base, with 16 bases remaining between them. This CDR3 has 16 amino acids. CDR1 is MDHEN and CDR2 is SYDVKM in the germline V gene. CDR3 coding DNA: TGTGCCAGCACCGGGACCCCTCAGTGGAACACCGGGGAGCTGTTTTTT. It yields the protein CASTGTPQWNTGELFF.

V usage is TRBV15 and J usage is TRBJ1-1; D uncertain. With 6 bases removed from V and 4 bases from J, the gap between germline ends came to 18 bases. There are 15 residues in the CDR3. Germline-derived CDR1 and CDR2 are LNHNV and YYDKDF (reference sequence). This CDR3 is CATRVRADIGTEAFF. CDR3 DNA sequence: TGTGCCACCAGGGTAAGGGCGGATATTGGCACTGAAGCTTTCTTT.

As DNA, the CDR3 is TGTGCCAGCAGTCGGGGGGACTACACTGAAGCTTTCTTT. It translates to CASSRGDYTEAFF. The chain carries TRBV6-5 and TRBJ1-1; weak D call: TRBD1 (5 bases). The CDR3 is 13 amino acids. The V gene lost 5 bases and the J gene lost 3 bases, with 10 bases spanning the gap. CDR1 is MNHEY, CDR2 SVGAGI, per germline.

The gene calls are TRBV29-1 and TRBJ1-2, with TRBD1 identical over 8 bases. CDR1 and CDR2 (germline): SQVTM, ANQGSEA. The ends lost 0 bases at V and 8 bases at J; junction bases unmatched: 5. The CDR3 has 13 residues. The CDR3 spells CSVEEQGARGYTF. The CDR3 nucleotides read TGCAGCGTTGAAGAGCAGGGGGCTCGAGGCTACACCTTC.

The chain links TRBV19 to TRBJ2-3; TRBD2 aligns across 8 bases. The CDR3 covers 17 residues. CDR1 and CDR2 from the germline V gene are LNHDA and SQIVND (reference sequence). V lost 9 bases and J lost 2; bases outside the gene matches: 16. This CDR3 is CASSTTPGGINTDTQYF. The CDR3 nucleotides are TGTGCCAGCAGCACTACCCCGGGAGGGATAAACACAGATACGCAGTATTTT.

The rearrangement joins TRBV2 to TRBJ2-7, with 7 bases identical to TRBD2. The CDR3 is made up of 15 amino acids. V trimming: 6 bases; J trimming: 0 bases; junction bases outside the gene matches: 8. CDR1 and CDR2 (germline): SNHLY, FYNNEI. The CDR3 DNA reads as TGTGCCAGCAGCCCGAAGCGGGGTAGCTCCTACGAGCAGTACTTC. Encoded protein: CASSPKRGSSYEQYF.

The CDR3 is CATSEPDRGLPETQYF. In DNA form, the CDR3 reads TGTGCCACCAGTGAGCCGGACAGGGGACTTCCAGAGACCCAGTACTTC. The chain combines TRBV24-1 with TRBJ2-5; TRBD1 aligns across 9 bases. The CDR3 is made up of 16 amino acids. V shed 4 bases, J shed 4 bases, and the junction held 9 bases outside the gene matches. Germline values: CDR1 KGHDR, CDR2 SFDVKD.

V usage is TRBV4-1 and J usage is TRBJ1-2; D gene ambiguous. The germline gives CDR1 MGHRA, CDR2 YSYEKL. Trimming removed 0 bases at V and 6 bases at J, with 17 bases between. The CDR3 runs 16 residues. The CDR3 loop reads CASSQEKAVGRDGYTF. The CDR3 DNA reads TGCGCCAGCAGCCAAGAAAAGGCAGTGGGCCGGGATGGCTACACCTTC.

The J gene is TRBJ1-2, the V gene TRBV3-1 (or the pseudogene TRBV3-2); TRBD1 agrees at 8 bases. The germline CDR1 and CDR2 sequences are LGHDT and YNNKEL (reference sequence). V dropped 2 bases and J dropped 4; count of bases not matched to a gene: 15. CDR3 size: 18 residues. CDR3 sequence reads: CASSQYGDRGTRSYGYTF. The CDR3 nucleotides read TGTGCCAGCAGCCAATACGGTGACAGGGGTACGAGAAGCTATGGCTACACCTTC.

The chain couples TRBV27 to TRBJ2-1; the D gene is possibly TRBD2 (5 bases). This CDR3 is built from 16 residues. Germline CDR1 is MNHEY and CDR2 is SMNVEV (reference sequence). V was clipped by 2 bases and J by 0 bases, with 11 bases between them. The DNA of the CDR3 is TGTGCCAGCAGTTTACATAAGCGGAGCTCCTACAATGAGCAGTTCTTC. Residues: CASSLHKRSSYNEQFF.

The genes are TRBV5-1 and TRBJ2-5; possibly TRBD1 for D (6 bases). Deletions cut 7 bases from V and 3 bases from J, with 16 bases between. Germline CDR1 reads SGHRS; CDR2 reads YFSETQ. This CDR3 region has 14 residues. The CDR3 protein is CASGVQGREETQYF. The CDR3 coding sequence is TGCGCCAGCGGTGTACAGGGACGAGAAGAGACCCAGTACTTC.

The rearrangement joins TRBV18 to TRBJ1-1; no clear D gene. V was cut by 4 bases and J by 5 bases, with 8 bases left in between. The CDR3 extends over 12 amino acids. Germline loops: CDR1 KGHSH, CDR2 LQKENI. The CDR3 reads CASSLKFTEAFF. CDR3 DNA sequence: TGTGCCAGCTCACTCAAGTTTACTGAAGCTTTCTTT.

J is TRBJ1-5 and V is TRBV30, with D maybe TRBD1 (5 bases). Germline V gene sequence: CDR1 GTSNPN, CDR2 SVGIG (reference sequence). This CDR3 contains 14 residues. Trimming pared 1 base from V and 3 bases from J, leaving 10 bases between. The CDR3 region has the DNA TGTGCCTGGAGTGGAAGCAGGGTCAATCAGCCCCAGCATTTT. Its translation is CAWSGSRVNQPQHF.

As concerns this clone: This specimen includes other DNA sequences encoding the same CDR3. The CDR3 DNA follows: TGCGCCAGCAGCCGGGACTCCTACGAGCAGTACTTC. This gives the protein CASSRDSYEQYF. The rearrangement uses TRBV5-1 and TRBJ2-7, with D maybe TRBD2 (5 bases). Trimming cost V 4 bases and J 0 bases, with 5 bases left between them. Germline V gives CDR1 SGHRS, CDR2 YFSETQ. The CDR3 runs to 12 residues.

This clone has a single count. The V and J genes are TRBV12-3 or TRBV12-4 and TRBJ2-1; D might be TRBD1 (5 bases). V was pared by 8 bases and J by 10 bases, with 15 bases between. The CDR3 consists of 12 residues. CDR3 nucleotides: TGTGCCAGCCGTAGACAGCCCTCCGAGCAGTTCTTC. Translation gives CASRRQPSEQFF.

This clone appeared a single time. V usage is TRBV10-3 and J usage is TRBJ1-1; D is unresolved. The CDR3 runs 12 residues. Germline CDR1 is ENHRY and CDR2 is SYGVKD. Trimming pared 2 bases from V and 4 bases from J, leaving 5 bases between. This chain's CDR3 is CAISEAFTEAFF. CDR3 nucleotide sequence: TGTGCCATCAGTGAGGCTTTCACTGAAGCTTTCTTT.

The chain recombines TRBV7-9 with TRBJ2-2, with D maybe TRBD1 (6 bases). The CDR3 has 14 amino acids. In germline, CDR1 is SEHNR, CDR2 FQNEAQ (reference sequence). Deletions cut 2 bases from V and 6 bases from J, with 10 bases between. CDR3 sequence reads: CASSLTGWAGELFF. The CDR3 DNA follows: TGTGCCAGCAGCTTAACAGGGTGGGCCGGGGAGCTGTTTTTT.

The chain carries TRBV7-6 and TRBJ2-1, with 9 bases identical to TRBD2. V dropped 7 bases and J dropped 7; count of bases not matched to a gene: 11. The CDR3 covers 15 residues. Germline lookup yields CDR1 SGHVS and CDR2 FNYEAQ. CDR3 in amino acids: CASTPRVAGENEQFF. In nucleotides, the CDR3 is TGTGCCAGCACCCCGAGGGTAGCGGGAGAGAATGAGCAGTTCTTC.

A note on this clone: Germline and junction disagree at one end, which may indicate a read error. This sample includes further DNA sequences coding for the same CDR3. This rearrangement joins TRBV29-1 to TRBJ2-3; D is unclear. The CDR3 covers 13 residues. Germline CDR1 SQVTM, CDR2 ANQGSEA. In DNA form, the CDR3 reads TGCAGCGTTGGGCTGTCCGGTGCAGACACGCAGTATTTT. Translating gives CSVGLSGADTQYF.